One sample yielded the 24 T cell receptor beta chains listed below, sequenced in a study of blood T cell repertoires in COVID-19. Profiled with immunoSEQ multiplex PCR; TCRdb holds only in-frame clones, not every one. The repertoire holds 40,000 to 55,000 clones, with approximately 88% as singletons. Material: peripheral blood. All receptors derive from a man aged 50 to 60 with active COVID-19.

This clone was picked up one time. The rearrangement links TRBV19 to TRBJ1-4, with D perhaps matching TRBD1 (6 bases). Germline loops: CDR1 LNHDA, CDR2 SQIVND (reference sequence). This CDR3 has 14 residues. Trimming removed 6 bases at V and 8 bases at J, with 16 bases between. The CDR3 reads CASSLQGFGEKLFF. The CDR3 DNA reads TGTGCCAGTAGCTTACAGGGTTTCGGCGAAAAACTGTTTTTT. Together with reference TRBV19 and TRBJ1-4, the CDR3 gives the full variable domain: DGGITQSPKYLFRKEGQNVTLSCEQNLNHDAMYWYRQDPGQGLRLIYYSQIVNDFQKGDIAEGYSVSREKKESFPLTVTSAQKNPTAFYLCASSLQGFGEKLFFGSGTQLSVL.

The chain is built from TRBV24-1 and TRBJ2-2; possibly TRBD1 for D (6 bases). Trimming pared 5 bases from V and 8 bases from J, leaving 8 bases between. Germline V CDR1 and CDR2: KGHDR, SFDVKD. The CDR3 consists of 12 residues. CDR3 region: CATSVDRGELFF. CDR3 DNA sequence: TGTGCCACCAGTGTCGACAGGGGGGAGCTGTTTTTT.

This rearrangement joins TRBV19 to TRBJ2-7, with D maybe TRBD2 (7 bases). The CDR3 is 15 residues long. The germline gives CDR1 LNHDA, CDR2 SQIVND (reference sequence). CDR3 coding DNA: TGTGCTACCTCCCCAGGGGCGGGGGCAACCTACGAGCAGTACTTC. Protein sequence: CATSPGAGATYEQYF.

This clone showed up just once. The chain links TRBV11-3 to TRBJ2-1, with 11 positions matching TRBD2. V shed 5 bases and J 8 bases; nucleotides not matched to a gene: 8. Looked up from germline, CDR1 is SGHNT and CDR2 is YENEEA. This CDR3 spans 15 amino acids. This chain's CDR3 is CASSISGGASDEQFF. CDR3 DNA: TGTGCCAGCAGCATTAGCGGGGGGGCCTCGGATGAGCAGTTCTTC.

The V gene is TRBV2, the J gene TRBJ2-7; D is undetermined. This CDR3 region has 12 residues. Germline V gene data show CDR1 as SNHLY and CDR2 as FYNNEI. Trimming took 5 bases from V and 3 from J, leaving 8 bases between them. The CDR3 is CASSQNYYEQYF. The CDR3 bases are TGTGCCAGCAGTCAAAACTACTACGAGCAGTACTTC.

The chain links TRBV10-3 to TRBJ1-3, with a possible D match to TRBD1 (6 bases). The germline CDR1 and CDR2 sequences are ENHRY and SYGVKD. Trimming removed 4 bases at V and 6 bases at J, with 10 bases between. There are 13 residues in the CDR3. The DNA of the CDR3 is TGTGCCATCAGTGCAACAGGGACAAACACCATATATTTT. Residues: CAISATGTNTIYF.

The rearrangement joins TRBV2 to TRBJ1-2; D is unresolved. This CDR3 is built from 13 residues. Deletions cut 2 bases from V and 10 bases from J, with 14 bases between. The germline CDR1 and CDR2 sequences are SNHLY and FYNNEI. The CDR3 sequence: CASSEPRDAAYTF. CDR3 coding DNA: TGTGCCAGCAGTGAACCCCGGGATGCGGCCTACACCTTC.

This clone was seen only once. This rearrangement joins TRBV7-9 to TRBJ1-2; tentative D call: TRBD1 (5 bases). Germline CDR1 and CDR2: SEHNR and FQNEAQ (reference sequence). Trimming removed 0 bases from V and 3 bases from J, with 11 bases in between. CDR3 length equals 15 residues. Here the CDR3 reads CASSLAQQGDYGYTF. The DNA of the CDR3 is TGTGCCAGCAGCTTAGCGCAGCAGGGTGACTATGGCTACACCTTC.

The rearrangement links TRBV7-9 to TRBJ1-1; the match to TRBD1 covers 8 bases. The length of the CDR3 is 15 residues. After removal of 2 bases from V and 2 bases from J, the junction contained 4 bases not matched to a gene. Germline CDR1 is SEHNR and CDR2 is FQNEAQ (reference sequence). CDR3 DNA sequence: TGTGCCAGCAGCTTATCAGGGGGCGCAAACACTGAAGCTTTCTTT. Amino acid sequence: CASSLSGGANTEAFF.

J is TRBJ2-1 and V is TRBV24-1; a weak D match, TRBD1 (6 bases). The length of the CDR3 is 14 residues. Germline V gene lookup returns CDR1 KGHDR and CDR2 SFDVKD. V was trimmed by 7 bases and J by 8 bases, leaving 17 bases between them. The CDR3 spells CATSKQGEIHEQFF. The CDR3 DNA follows: TGTGCCACCAGCAAACAGGGAGAAATCCATGAGCAGTTCTTC.

V is TRBV5-1 and J is TRBJ1-6; 7 bases fit TRBD1. From germline, CDR1 is SGHRS and CDR2 YFSETQ. This CDR3 is 15 amino acids long. After removal of 0 bases from V and 7 bases from J, the junction contained 4 bases not matched to a gene. The CDR3 loop reads CASSLEGGGNSPLHF. Here the CDR3 DNA reads TGCGCCAGCAGCTTGGAAGGGGGCGGGAATTCACCCCTCCACTTT.

V and J are TRBV2 and TRBJ1-6; TRBD1 matches 7 bases. This CDR3 has 16 amino acids. The J segment lost 7 bases and the V segment lost 0 bases, leaving 6 bases of the junction unmatched. Germline CDR1 SNHLY, CDR2 FYNNEI. The CDR3, as DNA: TGTGCCAGCAGTGAAGCGTACAGGGGACCCAATTCACCCCTCCACTTT. It translates to CASSEAYRGPNSPLHF.

A few counts support this clone. The V and J genes are TRBV6-1 and TRBJ2-7; weak D call: TRBD2 (6 bases). This CDR3 is 15 amino acids long. The germline V gene has CDR1 MNHNS and CDR2 SASEGT. Trimming removed 2 bases from V and 0 bases from J, with 11 bases in between. CDR3 in amino acids: CASSERRESSYEQYF. Written as DNA, the CDR3 is TGTGCCAGCAGTGAAAGGCGGGAAAGCTCCTACGAGCAGTACTTC.

The chain joins TRBV4-1 to TRBJ2-7; TRBD1 aligns across 8 bases. The CDR3 sequence is 15 residues long. CDR1 MGHRA and CDR2 YSYEKL come from the germline V gene. V was pared by 1 base and J by 3 bases, with 5 bases of the junction left unmatched. DNA for the CDR3: TGCGCCAGCAGCCAAGGACAGGGGAACTTCTACGAGCAGTACTTC. Protein product: CASSQGQGNFYEQYF.

The DNA of the CDR3 is TGTGCCAGTAGTACGCCCCGACAGGGACCTAGCACAGATACGCAGTATTTT. It codes for CASSTPRQGPSTDTQYF. The chain uses TRBV19 and TRBJ2-3, with 7 bases lining up with TRBD1. This CDR3 is built from 17 residues. Germline V CDR1 and CDR2: LNHDA, SQIVND (reference sequence). The ends lost 4 bases at V and 0 bases at J; junction bases unmatched: 10.

The chain uses TRBV7-6 and TRBJ2-3, with D perhaps matching TRBD1 (5 bases). The CDR3 runs to 15 residues. Germline V gene data show CDR1 as SGHVS and CDR2 as FNYEAQ. The V end was cut by 5 bases, the J end by 5 bases, with 17 bases between. Here the CDR3 DNA reads TGTGCCAGCAGCACCGAAAGGGGTCCAAAAGATACGCAGTATTTT. Translation gives CASSTERGPKDTQYF.

This clone was detected only a few times. The chain joins TRBV7-7 to TRBJ2-7, with 9 bases aligning to TRBD1. Germline V lookup: CDR1 SSHAT, CDR2 FNYEAQ (reference sequence). The CDR3 contains 15 residues. After removal of 10 bases from V and 4 bases from J, the junction contained 14 bases not matched to a gene. CDR3 DNA: TGTGCCAACCACGGAGACAGGGGGGACCATTACGAGCAGTACTTC. Its protein is CANHGDRGDHYEQYF.

This clone was picked up one time. The J gene is TRBJ1-2, the V gene TRBV7-2; unclear D gene. CDR3 length equals 15 residues. With 0 bases removed from V and 8 bases from J, the gap between germline ends came to 16 bases. Germline V gives CDR1 SGHTA, CDR2 FQGNSA. CDR3 in amino acids: CASSLATAQGKGYTF. CDR3 bases: TGTGCCAGCAGCTTAGCCACAGCCCAAGGAAAAGGCTACACCTTC.

The gene calls are TRBV5-1 and TRBJ2-2, with 8 bases identical to TRBD1. This CDR3 is built from 14 residues. V gave up 5 bases and J gave up 1 base; unmatched junction bases: 1. Germline V gene data show CDR1 as SGHRS and CDR2 as YFSETQ. The CDR3, as DNA: TGCGCCAGCAGACAGGGGGGGAACACCGGGGAGCTGTTTTTT. Amino acids: CASRQGGNTGELFF.

The gene calls are TRBV7-6 and TRBJ1-1; no firm D call. Germline values: CDR1 SGHVS, CDR2 FNYEAQ. V was trimmed by 5 bases and J by 1 base, leaving 5 bases between them. The CDR3 covers 12 residues. The DNA for the CDR3 is TGTGCCAGCAGCCCTCGGAACACTGAAGCTTTCTTT. As protein: CASSPRNTEAFF.

The genes are TRBV5-1 and TRBJ1-2, with TRBD1 matching 8 bases. The CDR3 loop spans 12 amino acids. V was clipped by 3 bases and J by 6 bases; unmatched bases: 1. The germline gives CDR1 SGHRS, CDR2 YFSETQ. CDR3 DNA: TGCGCCAGCAGCTACAGGGGGGATGGCTACACCTTC. Translating gives CASSYRGDGYTF.

The chain combines TRBV7-2 with TRBJ2-7; a possible D gene is TRBD1 (5 bases). This CDR3 comprises 13 residues. Germline V gene lookup returns CDR1 SGHTA and CDR2 FQGNSA. Deletions cut 1 base from V and 3 bases from J, with 7 bases between. The CDR3 is CASSLGGNYEQYF. The CDR3 bases are TGTGCCAGCAGCTTAGGGGGCAACTACGAGCAGTACTTC.

This clone was seen a single time. The chain uses TRBV6-5 and TRBJ1-3, with D possibly TRBD1 on 6 matching bases. The CDR3 spans 15 residues. V was pared by 8 bases and J by 4 bases, with 18 bases between. Looked up from germline, CDR1 is MNHEY and CDR2 is SVGAGI. The CDR3 DNA reads as TGTGCCAGCCTGCCTAGGGGGGGCCTCGGAAACACCATATATTTT. As protein: CASLPRGGLGNTIYF.

This clone showed up just once. This chain joins TRBV19 and TRBJ2-1, with D uncertain. V was pared by 4 bases and J by 0 bases, with 7 bases between. The CDR3 spans 14 residues. CDR1 LNHDA and CDR2 SQIVND come from the germline V gene (reference sequence). The CDR3 region has the DNA TGTGCCAGTAGTAGCAGAAGCTCCTACAATGAGCAGTTCTTC. Translation: CASSSRSSYNEQFF.